This entry lists 5 T cell receptor beta chains sequenced from one sample in a study of blood T cell repertoires in COVID-19. Method: immunoSEQ multiplex PCR; TCRdb's copy keeps in-frame clones and lacks some. The repertoire includes 200,000 to 250,000 clones, under 90% of them detected once, and 3% to 4% sits in the top ten. Material: peripheral blood. The origin of the receptors is a woman older than 75 with acute or convalescent COVID-19.

J is TRBJ1-2 and V is TRBV4-1, with 8 bases fitting TRBD1. The CDR3 totals 14 residues. The junction had 6 bases not matched to a gene; V was cut back by 3 bases and J by 6 bases. Germline V gene data show CDR1 as MGHRA and CDR2 as YSYEKL. The CDR3 loop reads CASSQVDRAHGYTF. The CDR3 region has the DNA TGCGCCAGCAGCCAGGTGGACAGGGCCCATGGCTACACCTTC.

V gene TRBV4-3 combines with J gene TRBJ2-7; 10 nucleotides agree with TRBD2. CDR3 size: 16 residues. V gave up 0 bases and J gave up 3 bases; unmatched junction bases: 5. CDR1 and CDR2 (germline): LGHNA, YSLEER. The CDR3 coding sequence is TGCGCCAGCAGCCAAGATTGGACTAGCGGTAGCTACGAGCAGTACTTC. It is translated as CASSQDWTSGSYEQYF.

The rearrangement joins TRBV27 to TRBJ1-6; 10 positions agree with TRBD1. CDR1 and CDR2 from the germline V gene are MNHEY and SMNVEV (reference sequence). V lost 5 bases and J lost 3; bases outside the gene matches: 7. The CDR3 is 17 residues long. The CDR3 reads CASSRSTGGGYNSPLHF. The CDR3 nucleotides read TGTGCCAGCAGTAGATCGACAGGGGGCGGCTATAATTCACCCCTCCACTTT.

This sequence joins TRBV30 and TRBJ1-5; no reliable D call. CDR1 GTSNPN and CDR2 SVGIG come from the germline V gene (reference sequence). Trimming shortened V by 4 bases and J by 0 bases, and 7 bases separated the two germline ends. This CDR3 comprises 13 residues. Here the CDR3 reads CAWTEYSNQPQHF. The CDR3 region has the DNA TGTGCCTGGACCGAGTATAGCAATCAGCCCCAGCATTTT.

The chain has TRBV6-5 and TRBJ2-1; the D is unclear. V was trimmed by 7 bases and J by 9 bases, leaving 19 bases between them. The CDR3 contains 14 residues. Germline V CDR1 and CDR2: MNHEY, SVGAGI. The CDR3 sequence is CASIAATYSSEQFF. In DNA form, the CDR3 reads TGTGCCAGCATCGCGGCAACCTATTCCAGTGAGCAGTTCTTC.